The clone carrying this TCR beta chain was recorded once. CDR3 length: 14 amino acids. The germline gives CDR1 LGHDT, CDR2 YNNKEL (reference sequence). The V and J ends lost 0 bases and 9 bases, in that order; junction bases with no gene match: 5. Per the original methods: The authors estimated nucleated cell counts from reference gene primer amplification. Profiling relied on immunoSEQ multiplex PCR, and the TCRdb table lists in-frame clones only, not all of them. V and J calls and clone size are those listed in that table; D and trimming were worked out from the DNA. The data hold fewer than 250,000 clones, with about 83% observed a single time. This entry is derived from a study of blood T cell repertoires in COVID-19. Looking at the study overall: The United States, Italy and Spain supplied acute and convalescent COVID-19 samples.

The sequence came from a woman in her fifties or sixties who had been exposed to COVID-19. This chain joins TRBV3-1 (or the pseudogene TRBV3-2) and TRBJ1-1, with TRBD1 matching 9 bases. Sequenced sample: PBMCs or T cells enriched from blood (not recorded which). Here the CDR3 reads CASSQDGTGRKAFF. The DNA for the CDR3 is TGTGCCAGCAGCCAAGACGGGACAGGGAGGAAAGCTTTCTTT.